This T cell receptor (beta chain) was recovered during a study of cytomegalovirus exposure and HLA in healthy donors (dated by TCRdb to the late 2010s). About the full investigation: In an earlier analysis of 550 to 750 of the donors, 250 to 350 Gb of sequence data and about 110 million unique TCR beta sequences from roughly 180 million T cells were reported. High-throughput TCR immunosequencing, statistical association of individual TCRs with disease status, and machine learning were combined to predict cytomegalovirus infection status. Typing coverage differed by locus: A, B, C, DRB1 and DQB1 were typed in about 629-640 donors, DQA1 in 522, DPA1 in some 610, and DPB1 in just under 490. The study was designed to test whether signatures of past pathogen exposure could be identified by cataloging public T cell receptors. Of the approximately 400 genotyped donors, less than 85% were placed in the genetic ancestry cluster associated with self-reported Caucasian donors. Among roughly 400 genotyped donors of the cohort, an average of about 240,000 unique TCR beta nucleotide sequences was sequenced per donor, of which 15% to 20% were non-productive. In an earlier analysis of roughly 600 of the donors, high-throughput TCR beta sequencing was used to judge whether each TCR beta V gene segment behaved as functional or pseudogenic. Donor age, sex, ethnicity and CMV serostatus were collected together with the repertoire data. A later analysis re-analyzed previously published TCR beta repertoires from 666 donors and added high-resolution HLA genotyping to study TCR occurrence patterns. In a later genetic analysis, genome-wide SNP genotypes for 398 of the 666 donors were used, and that subset was treated as a discovery cohort. Because of strong linkage in the cohort, four to six DR-DQ haplotypes were treated as single units for association and clustering. An early release covering approximately 600 HLA-typed donors comprised about 300 gigabases of sequencing data and tens of millions of unique TCR sequences. In the later analysis, no new phenotypic data were used to find candidate immune exposures; instead, reliance was placed on TCR beta sequences and their occurrence across donors. The T cell repertoires of 550 to 850 subjects were profiled by immunosequencing and related to cytomegalovirus serostatus. HLA typing covered class I and class II loci at four-digit resolution. Every repertoire in the discovery cohort had been generated on one and the same sequencing platform. A separate validation cohort of 100 to 150 different subjects was used in addition to the roughly 670-subject first cohort.

Including the terminal cysteine and phenylalanine, the CDR3 comprises 13 residues. Just the 39-base CDR3 DNA is kept, in frame starting at base 1. Trimming leaves V shorter by 10 bases and J shorter by 3 bases, with the junction holding 8 bases beyond the gene matches. The library was obtained by the immunoSEQ multiplex PCR assay. The multiplex PCR relied on a mix of 60 forward primers for TCR Vbeta segments and 13 reverse primers for TCR Jbeta segments. The CDR3 region of rearranged TCR beta genes was amplified from genomic DNA by a multiplex PCR assay. Amplified TCR beta libraries were sequenced as 87-base-pair reads on the Illumina HiSeq System. Concerning the study's data processing: Across the 700 or so repertoires, a later analysis counted around 80 million unique TCR beta chains, approximately 10 million of which were shared by at least two donors. Raw reads were error-corrected and collapsed into unique sequences by a nearest-neighbor algorithm in which closely related sequences were merged to remove PCR and sequencing errors. To assign V, D and J gene segments, CDR3 sequences were aligned to IMGT reference sequences. For a sequence to be retained, a match of at least six nucleotides was required to both a V gene segment and a J gene segment. A rearrangement was called productive if the CDR3 had no stop codons and remained in frame with V and J, and every other rearrangement was called non-productive. Following IMGT convention, CDR3 was defined as the stretch from the second conserved V-encoded cysteine to the conserved J-encoded phenylalanine. The earlier analysis of fewer than 700 of the donors excluded sequences that lacked an unambiguous match to a single V gene segment. In an earlier analysis of around 600 of the donors, V segments were called functional above 56.7% productive rearrangements and were called segregating when the between-donor standard deviation exceeded 5%. To diagnose cytomegalovirus status from the catalog of TCR beta chain sequences, a statistical classification framework was built. In a later analysis, TCR nucleotide sequences were compared against IMGT/GENE-DB human TR gene sequences so that V and J genes could be assigned. In a later analysis, CDR3 sequences and most-parsimonious VDJ recombination scenarios were assigned using the TCRdist pipeline. A later analysis defined each TCR beta chain by its CDR3 amino acid sequence plus V-gene family, and excluded reads lacking a unique V-gene family. As a way to deal with suspected cross-contamination and a sequencing artifact, a later analysis dropped 640 or so nucleotide sequences that were highly shared and had low generation probability. In a later analysis, a clonal expansion index was calculated for each public chain from normalized within-repertoire ranks of inferred template counts. A later analysis computed generation probabilities with a VDJ recombination model fitted to out-of-frame rearrangements, and checked the results against IGoR. In a later analysis, hypergeometric tests were used to score TCR-TCR, TCR-HLA and TCR-CMV co-occurrence, with a repertoire-size bias correction applied to TCR pairs. In a later analysis, false discovery rates were estimated by permuting HLA or CMV assignments 20 times. In a later analysis, co-occurring TCRs were grouped using DBSCAN, with TCRdist sequence similarity added in when clustering inside HLA-allele-positive subsets. Repertoires with fewer than 30,000 or more than 120,000 public chains were left out of co-occurrence clustering, as were five repertoires with anomalous nucleotide sharing. In TCRdb, the immuneACCESS table is reduced to in-frame sequences with V and J assigned. These tables do not hold every clone; where another copy was compared, an unresolved V gene accounts for under half, and the others remain unexplained. V, J and clone size derive from that table, while D and trimming were established from the DNA sequence. For this sample the table gives around 150,000 clones, of which around 85% were detected only once. About 1.9% of the sample is held by the ten biggest clonotypes.

What the research found in general, with its limitations: Some IMGT-functional V segments, including TRBV6-2 and TRBV6-3, could not be distinguished by the 87-base-pair reads and were therefore excluded. At a false discovery rate of 0.05, a later analysis linked around 15,000 TCR beta sequences to specific HLA alleles. CMV serostatus was the only immune exposure information available for the cohort. A further reported finding was that TCR beta sequences accurately predicted the HLA-A and HLA-B alleles for most subjects in the first cohort. The presence/absence analyses assumed that sequencing depth was roughly uniform across donors, and that assumption may not be true. Across donors, most TCR sequences were observed very rarely, whereas some public TCRs were present in many individuals. A later genetic analysis reported fewer N-insertions in productive TCRs among donors in an Asian-associated ancestry cluster than the roughly 700-donor mean. According to the authors, the approach could potentially be generalized to other disease states and immunological phenotypes. A later analysis found that TCR association rates varied across HLA loci, with DRB1 alleles showing the most associated TCRs and HLA-C alleles the fewest. Because HLA typing was unavailable for some donors at each locus, only the typed subset was used in association tests. A cluster of highly shared sequence variants was judged likely to be a technical artifact of the sequencing pipeline. Assigning TCR associations to individual alleles was difficult when HLA alleles, especially DR and DQ, strongly co-occurred. Cytomegalovirus status was reported to be diagnosed by the classifier with high specificity and sensitivity in both the original and validation cohorts. The study listed approximately 150 TCR beta chains as associated with cytomegalovirus. A later analysis found that HLA-associated TCR beta chains were more clonally expanded and had lower generation probabilities than equally common non-associated chains. Several of the top co-occurrence clusters appeared to be linked to parvovirus B19, influenza, CMV and Epstein-Barr virus, according to a later analysis. The cohort was sequenced for TCR beta chains only, and without alpha or paired-chain data the features that could be detected were limited. Three of the identified cytomegalovirus-associated TCR beta chains were confirmed in vitro to be specific for cytomegalovirus antigens. Broadly in line with IMGT annotations, most TCR beta V segments showed up in productive rearrangements about 90% or about 30% of the time in an earlier analysis of 587 of the donors. A later genetic analysis associated a missense DCLRE1C variant with V-gene and J-gene trimming of TCR beta chains, and an independent cohort replicated the association. Because counts were too low, fewer than 20 rarely observed V segments, including chromosome 9 orphons, were excluded from the earlier analysis of under 650 of the donors. In a later analysis, most CMV-associated TCR beta chains were found to appear HLA-restricted, with HLA associations seemingly driven largely by CMV exposure. Linkage disequilibrium might explain the correlated functional status among segregating V segments, but an unknown experimental factor could not be ruled out.

The cohort consisted of approximately 690 healthy bone marrow donors. At the time of sampling, every cohort member was nominally healthy, though immune exposures that went unrecorded were likely present. Of the 700 or so cohort members, about 290 had a positive CMV serostatus and just over 350 had a negative one, while no CMV serostatus was recorded for the donor. A peripheral blood sample was provided by each donor, and peripheral blood mononuclear cells were used for TCR beta sequencing. The Qiagen DNeasy Blood Extraction Kit was used to extract genomic DNA from the blood cell samples. Comment on this clone: The antigen it recognizes is unknown. No base quality values were provided; no much bigger clone lies one nucleotide off.

The chain is assembled from TRBV23-1 and TRBJ1-2; TRBD1 agrees with 7 junctional bases. TRBV23-1 is identified as an open reading frame with a role that is uncertain. The specimen sequenced was PBMCs. The clonotype originates from a human donor in good health. The CDR3 corresponds to CANRQGVDYGYTF. The DNA sequence is given as TGCGCCAACAGACAGGGCGTCGACTATGGCTACACCTTC.